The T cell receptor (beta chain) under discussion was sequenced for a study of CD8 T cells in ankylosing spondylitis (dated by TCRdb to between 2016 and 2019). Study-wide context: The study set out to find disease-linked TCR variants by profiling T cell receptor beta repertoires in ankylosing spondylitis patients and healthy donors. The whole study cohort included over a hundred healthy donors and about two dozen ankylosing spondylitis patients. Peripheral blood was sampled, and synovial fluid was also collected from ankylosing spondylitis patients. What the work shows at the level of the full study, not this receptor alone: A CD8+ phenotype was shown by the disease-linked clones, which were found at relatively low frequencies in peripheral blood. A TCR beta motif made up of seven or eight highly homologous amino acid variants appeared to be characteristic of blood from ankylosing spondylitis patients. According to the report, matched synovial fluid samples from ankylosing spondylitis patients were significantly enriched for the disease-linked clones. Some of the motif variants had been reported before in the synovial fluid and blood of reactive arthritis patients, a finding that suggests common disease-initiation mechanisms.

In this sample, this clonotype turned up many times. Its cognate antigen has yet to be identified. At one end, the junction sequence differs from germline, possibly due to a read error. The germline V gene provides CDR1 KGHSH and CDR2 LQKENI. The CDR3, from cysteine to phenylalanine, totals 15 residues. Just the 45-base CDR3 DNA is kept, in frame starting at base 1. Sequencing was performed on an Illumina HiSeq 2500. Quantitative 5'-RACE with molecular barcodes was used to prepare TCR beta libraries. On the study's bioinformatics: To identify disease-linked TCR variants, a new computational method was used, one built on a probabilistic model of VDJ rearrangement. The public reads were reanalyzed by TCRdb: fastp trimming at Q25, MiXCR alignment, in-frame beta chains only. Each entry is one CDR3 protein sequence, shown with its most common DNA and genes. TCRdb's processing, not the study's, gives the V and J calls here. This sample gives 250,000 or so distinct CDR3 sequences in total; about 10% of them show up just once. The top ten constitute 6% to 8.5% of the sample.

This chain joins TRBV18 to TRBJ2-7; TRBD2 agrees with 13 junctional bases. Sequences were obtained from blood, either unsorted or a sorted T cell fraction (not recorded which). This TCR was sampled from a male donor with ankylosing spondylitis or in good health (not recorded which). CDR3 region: CASSPGLAGSYEQYF. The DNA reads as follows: TGCGCCAGCAGCCCGGGACTAGCGGGGTCCTACGAGCAGTACTTC.